This passage covers 31 T cell receptor beta chains from one sample sequenced in a study of T cells in localized non-small cell lung cancer. Clones were sequenced by immunoSEQ multiplex PCR, and TCRdb holds only the in-frame ones, with some missing. The table records tens of thousands of clones, 88% of them present only once. Sequences were derived from PBMCs, sampled before any cancer treatment. All receptors derive from a man aged 35 to 70 with stage II squamous cell lung carcinoma.

This clone was found a few times. The chain couples TRBV5-1 to TRBJ2-3; 13 bases align to TRBD2. J was trimmed by 4 bases and V by 4 bases; bases with no gene match: 6. The CDR3 extends over 16 amino acids. CDR1 is SGHRS, CDR2 YFSETQ, per germline. CDR3 DNA: TGCGCCAGCAGCCGGACTAGCGGGAGTCCGGCAGATACGCAGTATTTT. Its translation is CASSRTSGSPADTQYF.

The J gene is TRBJ2-7, the V gene TRBV28; unclear D gene. Germline V gene data show CDR1 as MDHEN and CDR2 as SYDVKM. CDR3 size: 12 residues. V lost 8 bases and J 3 bases, leaving 11 bases between the germline ends. The DNA for the CDR3 is TGTGCCAGCGGGGAACAATTCTACGAGCAGTACTTC. It translates to CASGEQFYEQYF.

V usage is TRBV29-1 and J usage is TRBJ2-2; possibly TRBD2 for D (5 bases). Per the germline V gene, CDR1 is SQVTM and CDR2 is ANQGSEA. Trimming took off 6 bases at V and 4 bases at J, with 6 bases between the two ends. CDR3 length: 11 amino acids. The CDR3 sequence: CSVGVTGELFF. The CDR3 DNA sequence: TGCAGCGTCGGGGTCACCGGGGAGCTGTTTTTT.

The V gene is TRBV7-9, the J gene TRBJ2-5; either TRBD1 or TRBD2 may fit D (5 bases each). The length of the CDR3 is 14 residues. The germline gives CDR1 SEHNR, CDR2 FQNEAQ (reference sequence). V was shortened by 1 base and J by 5 bases, with 11 bases between the two germline ends. The CDR3 loop is CASSLVGGTETQYF. Written as DNA, the CDR3 is TGTGCCAGCAGCTTAGTTGGGGGTACGGAGACCCAGTACTTC.

The chain has TRBV7-9 and TRBJ1-1; D perhaps matches TRBD1 (5 bases). With 2 bases removed from V and 2 bases from J, the gap between germline ends came to 9 bases. There are 14 residues in the CDR3. Per germline, CDR1 SEHNR and CDR2 FQNEAQ (reference sequence). The CDR3 spells CASSLNGGNTEAFF. Here the CDR3 DNA reads TGTGCCAGCAGCTTAAACGGGGGAAACACTGAAGCTTTCTTT.

This clone was seen once. The chain combines TRBV11-3 with TRBJ2-3; 13 bases line up with TRBD2. V lost 5 bases, J lost 8 bases, and 4 bases stayed unmatched. In germline, CDR1 is SGHNT, CDR2 YENEEA. The CDR3 runs to 14 residues. CDR3 amino acids: CASSETSGRGTQYF. The CDR3 nucleotides are TGTGCCAGCAGCGAAACTAGCGGGAGGGGTACGCAGTATTTT.

The chain is built from TRBV11-2 and TRBJ2-1; possibly TRBD1 for D (5 bases). Germline lookup yields CDR1 SGHAT and CDR2 FQNNGV. The CDR3 spans 16 residues. V lost 2 bases and J 0 bases, leaving 11 bases between the germline ends. Here the CDR3 DNA reads TGTGCCAGCAGCTTATGGGGCCTGAGCTCCTACAATGAGCAGTTCTTC. It codes for CASSLWGLSSYNEQFF.

The chain joins TRBV6-6 to TRBJ2-1; D is ambiguous. The CDR3 length is 10 residues. Trimming removed 5 bases at V and 10 bases at J, with 6 bases between. Germline CDR1 reads MNHNY; CDR2 reads SVGAGI (reference sequence). The CDR3 DNA is TGTGCCAGCAGTAGGGTAGAGCAGTTCTTC. Its protein product is CASSRVEQFF.

The chain has TRBV12-5 and TRBJ1-4; 7 nucleotides line up with TRBD1. The germline V gene encodes CDR1 LGHNT and CDR2 FRNRAP. CDR3 length: 16 amino acids. The V and J ends lost 5 bases and 0 bases, in that order; junction bases with no gene match: 6. The CDR3 nucleotides are TGTGCTAGTGGTCTTTACAGGGGAGCAACTAATGAAAAACTGTTTTTT. Its protein is CASGLYRGATNEKLFF.

This chain links TRBV19 with TRBJ2-1; 8 bases are shared with TRBD1. The CDR3 spans 14 residues. Germline loops: CDR1 LNHDA, CDR2 SQIVND (reference sequence). V gave up 6 bases and J gave up 2 bases; unmatched junction bases: 3. Here the CDR3 reads CASRDRATYNEQFF. DNA of the CDR3: TGTGCCAGTAGGGACAGGGCCACCTACAATGAGCAGTTCTTC.

V is TRBV29-1 and J is TRBJ2-2, with D possibly being TRBD1 (7 bases). CDR1 SQVTM and CDR2 ANQGSEA come from the germline V gene. This CDR3 has 14 amino acids. The V and J ends lost 4 bases and 5 bases respectively, with 14 bases between them. CDR3 amino acids: CSVGQGGYTGELFF. The CDR3 DNA reads as TGCAGCGTTGGGCAGGGGGGATATACCGGGGAGCTGTTTTTT.

The chain employs TRBV5-5 and TRBJ1-1, with 7 bases identical to TRBD1. V lost 1 base, J lost 0 bases, and 12 bases stayed unmatched. The CDR3 sequence is 18 residues long. Germline V lookup: CDR1 SGHKS, CDR2 YYEKEE (reference sequence). The CDR3 reads CASSLTPSGQIMNTEAFF. CDR3 coding DNA: TGTGCCAGCAGCTTGACTCCATCGGGACAGATAATGAACACTGAAGCTTTCTTT.

This chain uses TRBV28 with TRBJ1-5; D gene unclear. This CDR3 is built from 12 residues. Trimming removed 3 bases from V and 7 bases from J, with 7 bases in between. Germline V lookup: CDR1 MDHEN, CDR2 SYDVKM. This chain's CDR3 is CASSLAAQPQHF. Written as DNA, the CDR3 is TGTGCCAGCAGTTTGGCCGCGCAGCCCCAGCATTTT. The full variable domain, in which reference TRBV28 and TRBJ1-5 provide the parts outside the CDR3, is DVKVTQSSRYLVKRTGEKVFLECVQDMDHENMFWYRQDPGLGLRLIYFSYDVKMKEKGDIPEGYSVSREKKERFSLILESASTNQTSMYLCASSLAAQPQHFGDGTRLSIL.

This chain links TRBV5-4 with TRBJ1-1; no clear D gene. The CDR3 has 14 amino acids. Trimming stripped 1 base from V and 5 bases from J, with 12 bases between. Germline V gene lookup returns CDR1 SGHNT and CDR2 YYREEE (reference sequence). CDR3 DNA: TGTGCCAGCAGCTTGTCCCAAGATCGGACTGAAGCTTTCTTT. This translates into CASSLSQDRTEAFF.

This chain joins TRBV5-1 and TRBJ1-2; D may be TRBD1 (5 bases). Germline CDR1 is SGHRS and CDR2 is YFSETQ. This CDR3 contains 16 residues. V shed 4 bases and J shed 6 bases, with 22 bases lying between them. CDR3 DNA: TGCGCCAGCAGCCCTACAGGCCCCCAGGAGTGGGATGGCTACACCTTC. Translated, it gives CASSPTGPQEWDGYTF.

The chain employs TRBV5-1 and TRBJ2-6, with 7 bases matching TRBD1. The V gene's germline CDR1 is SGHRS and CDR2 YFSETQ. Unmatched junction bases numbered 5, after V lost 2 bases and J lost 0 bases. CDR3 length equals 17 residues. DNA of the CDR3: TGCGCCAGCAGCTTTGCAGGGGGAAGCTCTGGGGCCAACGTCCTGACTTTC. This codes for CASSFAGGSSGANVLTF.

This clone has a handful of counts. The rearrangement uses TRBV7-2 and TRBJ2-1, with D possibly being TRBD2 (6 bases). The germline V and J ends were trimmed by 3 bases and 8 bases, with 17 bases remaining between them. Germline-derived CDR1 and CDR2 are SGHTA and FQGNSA. The CDR3 is made up of 15 amino acids. The CDR3, as DNA: TGTGCCAGCAGCTTGTTCACGGGAGTGGGGTATGAGCAGTTCTTC. Amino acids: CASSLFTGVGYEQFF.

The V call is TRBV2, the J call TRBJ1-1; 8 bases are shared with TRBD1. Germline CDR1 is SNHLY and CDR2 is FYNNEI. The CDR3 is 12 amino acids. Losses at the gene ends were 8 bases for V and 6 bases for J; bases not matched to a gene: 5. CDR3 protein: CASGQGGAEAFF. In DNA form, the CDR3 reads TGTGCCAGCGGACAGGGCGGTGCTGAAGCTTTCTTT.

For the CDR3, the DNA is TGCGCCAGCAGCTTGCAGTCTACAAACACTGAAGCTTTCTTT. Amino acid sequence: CASSLQSTNTEAFF. The genes are TRBV5-1 and TRBJ1-1; D unresolved. The CDR3 sequence is 14 residues long. The germline CDR1 and CDR2 sequences are SGHRS and YFSETQ. Deletions cut 1 base from V and 2 bases from J, with 9 bases between.

The chain joins TRBV29-1 to TRBJ2-3; TRBD2 agrees at 11 bases. Trimming at V came to 4 bases and at J to 2 bases, leaving 5 bases not matched to a gene. Germline-derived CDR1 and CDR2 are SQVTM and ANQGSEA. The CDR3 contains 15 residues. The CDR3 reads CSVVTSGGTTDTQYF. The CDR3 DNA follows: TGCAGCGTTGTTACTAGCGGGGGCACCACAGATACGCAGTATTTT.

This clone was seen just once. The chain combines TRBV18 with TRBJ2-7; D unclear. Between the trimmed V and J ends, which lost 8 bases and 2 bases, there was a span of 22 bases. This CDR3 contains 16 residues. Germline-derived CDR1 and CDR2 are KGHSH and LQKENI. CDR3 residues: CASPLHIADGTYEQYF. In DNA form, the CDR3 reads TGTGCCAGCCCACTCCACATCGCGGACGGAACCTACGAGCAGTACTTC. Full variable domain (remainder filled in from reference TRBV18 and TRBJ2-7): NAGVMQNPRHLVRRRGQEARLRCSPMKGHSHVYWYRQLPEEGLKFMVYLQKENIIDESGMPKERFSAEFPKEGPSILRIQQVVRGDSAAYFCASPLHIADGTYEQYFGPGTRLTVT.

The chain recombines TRBV2 with TRBJ2-1; D not resolved. V dropped 6 bases and J dropped 4 bases, with 19 bases sitting between them. The CDR3 spans 16 residues. Per the germline V gene, CDR1 is SNHLY and CDR2 is FYNNEI. CDR3 amino acids: CASSQLGPSLYNEQFF. Here the CDR3 DNA reads TGTGCCAGCAGCCAGCTCGGCCCGTCACTATACAATGAGCAGTTCTTC.

The rearrangement links TRBV9 to TRBJ1-2, with 7 bases that match TRBD1. This CDR3 has 13 residues. V shed 4 bases, J shed 8 bases, and the junction held 8 bases outside the gene matches. CDR1 and CDR2 (germline): SGDLS, YYNGEE. CDR3 DNA sequence: TGTGCCAGCAGCTCTCAGGGGGTAGTAGGCTACACCTTC. Amino acid sequence: CASSSQGVVGYTF.

The CDR3 nucleotides are TGCGCCAGCAGCGCGGGAGGCGGACCCTACGAGCAGTACTTC. Amino acids: CASSAGGGPYEQYF. The chain combines TRBV5-1 with TRBJ2-7; 8 nucleotides agree with TRBD2. The trim removed 4 bases at V and 2 bases at J, leaving 5 bases unmatched. CDR1 is SGHRS and CDR2 is YFSETQ in the germline V gene. The CDR3 is 14 amino acids.

V gene TRBV7-9 combines with J gene TRBJ2-3; no clear D. V was pared by 2 bases and J by 4 bases, with 10 bases between. The germline gives CDR1 SEHNR, CDR2 FQNEAQ (reference sequence). The CDR3 consists of 14 residues. CDR3 protein: CASSLNDGPDTQYF. The CDR3 DNA is TGTGCCAGCAGCTTAAACGATGGGCCAGATACGCAGTATTTT.

The chain couples TRBV7-9 to TRBJ2-3, with 7 bases matching TRBD1. The germline V gene encodes CDR1 SEHNR and CDR2 FQNEAQ (reference sequence). The CDR3 extends over 13 amino acids. V was pared by 5 bases and J by 4 bases, with 3 bases of the junction left unmatched. The CDR3 protein is CASSRQGPDTQYF. The CDR3 region has the DNA TGTGCCAGCAGCCGACAGGGTCCAGATACGCAGTATTTT.

The J gene is TRBJ1-3, the V gene TRBV6-5; D is unclear. Trimming pared 6 bases from V and 4 bases from J, leaving 7 bases between. The germline V gene encodes CDR1 MNHEY and CDR2 SVGAGI. This CDR3 has 12 residues. DNA for the CDR3: TGTGCCAGCAGAGGCCCGGGAAACACCATATATTTT. The encoded protein is CASRGPGNTIYF.

This clone has a single count. The J gene is TRBJ1-3, the V gene TRBV27, with TRBD1 matching 9 bases. Trimming removed 6 bases from V and 7 bases from J; junction bases left unmatched: 7. The CDR3 extends over 14 amino acids. Germline assignment: CDR1 MNHEY and CDR2 SMNVEV (reference sequence). CDR3 coding DNA: TGTGCCAGCAGCCTCCGGGACAGGGCTAACACCATATATTTT. Encoded protein: CASSLRDRANTIYF.

CDR3 sequence reads: CASSLGLAGPSSYNEQFF. The CDR3 DNA reads as TGTGCCAGCAGTTTAGGTCTAGCGGGCCCGAGCTCCTACAATGAGCAGTTCTTC. This sequence joins TRBV28 and TRBJ2-1, with 8 bases aligning to TRBD2. The V gene end was trimmed by 2 bases and the J gene end by 0 bases; junction bases not matched to a gene: 9. This CDR3 has 18 residues. Germline V lookup: CDR1 MDHEN, CDR2 SYDVKM.

The chain joins TRBV5-1 to TRBJ2-1; D not resolved. Germline V gene sequence: CDR1 SGHRS, CDR2 YFSETQ. V gave up 4 bases and J gave up 8 bases, with 16 bases separating them. CDR3 length: 14 amino acids. The CDR3 nucleotides are TGCGCCAGCAGCGCAGTGCCGGACGGCTATGAGCAGTTCTTC. This sequence encodes CASSAVPDGYEQFF.

J is TRBJ2-1 and V is TRBV11-2; 10 positions match TRBD1. V lost 5 bases and J lost 3; bases outside the gene matches: 10. The CDR3 loop spans 17 amino acids. Germline V gene data show CDR1 as SGHAT and CDR2 as FQNNGV. The CDR3, as DNA: TGTGCCAGCAGCCCCGGGACAGGGGTAAAGATCTACAATGAGCAGTTCTTC. It specifies CASSPGTGVKIYNEQFF. The variable domain in full, with the rest retrieved from reference TRBV11-2 and TRBJ2-1, is EAGVAQSPRYKIIEKRQSVAFWCNPISGHATLYWYQQILGQGPKLLIQFQNNGVVDDSQLPKDRFSAERLKGVDSTLKIQPAKLEDSAVYLCASSPGTGVKIYNEQFFGPGTRLTVL.